These T cell receptor beta chains were read from a single sample in a study of cytomegalovirus exposure and HLA in healthy donors. The method was immunoSEQ multiplex PCR; TCRdb's version includes in-frame clones alone and lacks a portion of them. The sample includes approximately 170,000 clones, about 85% seen only once; the top ten take around 4.1%. The sequencing sample was made of PBMCs. The receptors were sampled from a woman aged 45 to 65 in good health and CMV-seropositive. CDR3s include the opening cysteine and the closing phenylalanine or tryptophan. Each record gives: clone size, V gene, J gene, D gene, CDR3 DNA, CDR3 protein. A D gene is named only where the DNA matches it firmly. Some rows mark clone size as missing; the rest say once, few, many or name a class of expanded clone.

-	TRBV7-3	TRBJ2-1	TRBD2	TGTGCCAGCAGCCTCAACCCCGGGACTAGCGCCTACAATGAGCAGTTCTTC	CASSLNPGTSAYNEQFF
few	TRBV25-1	TRBJ2-1	TRBD1	TGTGCCAGTCGCCGGGACAGCAATGAGCAGTTCTTC	CASRRDSNEQFF
-	TRBV6-5	TRBJ1-2	TRBD1	TGTGCCAGCAGTAGGGGACAGTTAGCTAACTATGGCTACACCTTC	CASSRGQLANYGYTF
few	TRBV10-3	TRBJ2-1	-	TGTGCCATCAGTGCCGAGCCGTCGATTGAGCAGTTCTTC	CAISAEPSIEQFF
-	TRBV29-1	TRBJ1-5	-	TGCAGCGTTGGCCTATACCCTAATCAGCCCCAGCATTTT	CSVGLYPNQPQHF
-	TRBV6-5	TRBJ2-1	TRBD2	TGTGCCAGCAGGCCGGGACTAGTGGGCTACAATGAGCAGTTCTTC	CASRPGLVGYNEQFF
-	TRBV5-1	TRBJ2-5	-	TGCGCCAGCAGCTTTACGTGGGCCATCCAAGAGACCCAGTACTTC	CASSFTWAIQETQYF
few	TRBV19	TRBJ2-2	TRBD2	TGTGCCACCGGGACTAGCGGAAACACCGGGGAGCTGTTTTTT	CATGTSGNTGELFF
-	TRBV30	TRBJ1-3	-	TGTGCCTGGAGCGGGACTGATCTCTCAAGGACCATATATTTT	CAWSGTDLSRTIYF
-	TRBV6-1	TRBJ2-7	TRBD2	TGTGCCAGCAGTGAAGCGGCCGCGGGGGGCGGAACGAACGAGCAGTACTTC	CASSEAAAGGGTNEQYF
-	TRBV18	TRBJ2-4	-	TGTGCCAGCTCACCAATCCGGTCGGCCAGGGCTCATAAAAACATTCAGTACTTC	CASSPIRSARAHKNIQYF
-	TRBV25-1	TRBJ1-3	-	TGTGCCAGCAGTGAATTTGCCCCACGAGAGTCTGGAAACACCATATATTTT	CASSEFAPRESGNTIYF
-	TRBV5-4	TRBJ2-3	-	TGTGCCAGCAGCTTGATAGGACAGTTATTCACAGATACGCAGTATTTT	CASSLIGQLFTDTQYF
-	TRBV5-4	TRBJ1-3	TRBD1	TGTGCCAGCAGCTTGGGGACAGGGGACTGTGCTTTT	CASSLGTGDCAF
-	TRBV18	TRBJ2-7	-	TGTGCCAGCTCACTAGCGGAGAGCTCCTACGAGCAGTACTTC	CASSLAESSYEQYF
-	TRBV5-4	TRBJ1-1	-	TGTGCCAGCAGCTTGGCGCGGGGCGCTGAAGCTTTCTTT	CASSLARGAEAFF
-	TRBV11-2	TRBJ1-2	TRBD1	TGTGCCAGCAGCTCCACCGGGACAGACCTCTATGGCTACACCTTC	CASSSTGTDLYGYTF